The rows below give T cell receptor beta chains drawn from one sample of a study of cytomegalovirus exposure and HLA in healthy donors. Assay: immunoSEQ multiplex PCR; the TCRdb copy retains only in-frame clones and omits some. The repertoire has about 160,000 clones, roughly 84% of them found once; the top ten carry roughly 6.5%. The specimen sequenced was PBMCs. The receptors originated from a man between 50 and 59 years old in good health and CMV-seropositive. Both conserved end residues are part of each CDR3. The D gene is left open where the match is weak.

- TRBJ1-6 TRBV27 CASSFLYRGSSYNSPLHF TGTGCCAGCAGTTTTTTATATAGGGGGAGCTCCTATAATTCACCCCTCCACTTT
- TRBJ2-5 TRBV5-6 CASSAPGSYGSGGQETQYF TGTGCCAGCAGCGCTCCCGGATCCTATGGGTCAGGAGGGCAAGAGACCCAGTACTTC
- TRBJ2-2 TRBV9 CASGAQTGELFF TGTGCCAGCGGGGCCCAGACCGGGGAGCTGTTTTTT
TRBD2 TRBJ2-1 TRBV5-4 CASSAGLAGDGKEQFF TGTGCCAGCAGTGCGGGACTAGCGGGGGATGGGAAGGAGCAGTTCTTC
- TRBJ2-7 TRBV10-2 CASSAPTYEQYF TGCGCCAGCAGTGCACCGACTTACGAGCAGTACTTC
TRBD1 TRBJ1-1 TRBV4-1 CASRLQGAGETEAFF TGCGCCAGCAGACTACAGGGGGCAGGAGAGACTGAAGCTTTCTTT
TRBD2 TRBJ2-5 TRBV10-2 CASRISGRADETQYF TGCGCCAGCAGGATTAGCGGGAGGGCCGATGAGACCCAGTACTTC
TRBD1 TRBJ1-2 TRBV6-6 CASNSGGTNYGYTF TGTGCCAGCAATTCAGGGGGAACTAACTATGGCTACACCTTC
- TRBJ1-6 TRBV6-1 CASSEGVGGVNTLHF TGTGCCAGCAGTGAAGGGGTAGGGGGAGTCAACACCCTCCACTTT
- TRBJ1-4 TRBV10-3 CAISESSGATNEKLFF TGTGCCATCAGTGAGTCGAGCGGGGCGACTAATGAAAAACTGTTTTTT
TRBD1 TRBJ2-3 TRBV9 CASSVGTGPTDTQYF TGTGCCAGCAGCGTCGGGACAGGGCCCACAGATACGCAGTATTTT
- TRBJ2-1 TRBV29-1 CSAEMGRGSSYNEQFF TGCAGCGCCGAGATGGGGCGGGGAAGCTCCTACAATGAGCAGTTCTTC
- TRBJ1-1 TRBV25-1 CASGRTELYTEAFF TGTGCCAGCGGTAGGACAGAACTATACACTGAAGCTTTCTTT
- TRBJ2-1 TRBV18 CASSPLVGGSGNEQFF TGTGCCAGCTCACCACTCGTGGGGGGAAGTGGCAATGAGCAGTTCTTC
TRBD1 TRBJ1-5 TRBV6-1 CASSATGGFYDNQPQHF TGTGCCAGCAGTGCGACAGGGGGATTTTATGACAATCAGCCCCAGCATTTT